This TCR beta chain was obtained from a study of blood T cell repertoires in COVID-19. Across the study: The study drew acute and convalescent COVID-19 samples from the United States, Italy and Spain. T cells, B-cell-depleted T cells, or PBMCs provided the cDNA or gDNA that served as material.

Germline-derived CDR1 and CDR2 are SGHRS and YFSETQ. V gave up 4 bases and J gave up 1 base; unmatched junction bases: 6. The CDR3 length is 15 residues. Ages ranged from about 18 to 89 years, with residence in more than 20 US areas. Clinical histories supplied by participants themselves formed the basis of cohort assignment. Here immunoSEQ multiplex PCR was the method, and the copy in TCRdb shows in-frame clones only, minus some. The table includes 100,000 to 150,000 clones, about 81% detected once. The J gene is TRBJ2-7, the V gene TRBV5-1; 9 positions match TRBD1. Specimen: PBMCs or T cells enriched from blood (not recorded which). This clonotype was obtained from a man between 35 and 55 years old with acute COVID-19. CDR3 bases: TGCGCCAGCAGCCTACAGGGGGCGCATTCCTACGAGCAGTACTTC. Its protein is CASSLQGAHSYEQYF.